Listed below are T cell receptor beta chains from one sample, sequenced in a study of shared clonotypes between healthy human individuals. Libraries were prepared by immunoSEQ multiplex PCR; TCRdb keeps only in-frame clonotypes and omits some of them. Seen here are 750,000 to 1,000,000 clones, around 92% observed once, and the top ten hold 20% to 30%. Sequencing input: naive CD8+ T cells sorted from blood. The receptors were gathered from a man aged 25 to 45 in good health. Each CDR3 is given with its conserved first and last residue. The D gene is left open where the match is weak. Clone size is shown for a subset of rows, as once, few, many or a class of expanded clone.

j_call: TRBJ1-2; clone_size: .; v_call: TRBV7-6; d_call: .; cdr3_aa: CASSLGGAGYTF; cdr3_nt: TGTGCCAGCAGCTTAGGAGGAGCCGGCTACACCTTC
j_call: TRBJ2-5; clone_size: .; v_call: TRBV4-3; d_call: TRBD2; cdr3_aa: CASSVEREGLETQYF; cdr3_nt: TGCGCCAGCAGCGTCGAGCGGGAGGGCCTCGAGACCCAGTACTTC
j_call: TRBJ2-7; clone_size: .; v_call: TRBV5-1; d_call: .; cdr3_aa: CASSLGVASYEQYF; cdr3_nt: TGCGCCAGCAGCTTGGGGGTCGCTTCCTACGAGCAGTACTTC
j_call: TRBJ2-7; clone_size: .; v_call: TRBV28; d_call: .; cdr3_aa: CASNPRGSSYEQYF; cdr3_nt: TGTGCCAGCAACCCGAGGGGGAGCTCCTACGAGCAGTACTTC
j_call: TRBJ1-1; clone_size: .; v_call: TRBV19; d_call: .; cdr3_aa: CASSIFNRQEAFF; cdr3_nt: TGTGCCAGTAGTATCTTTAATAGGCAGGAAGCTTTCTTT
j_call: TRBJ1-2; clone_size: .; v_call: TRBV7-6; d_call: .; cdr3_aa: CASSTRDTDSYGYTF; cdr3_nt: TGTGCCAGCAGCACCCGGGACACCGACTCCTATGGCTACACCTTC
j_call: TRBJ1-5; clone_size: .; v_call: TRBV4-1; d_call: .; cdr3_aa: CASSQDSDSNQPQHF; cdr3_nt: TGCGCCAGCAGCCAAGATTCGGACAGCAATCAGCCCCAGCATTTT
j_call: TRBJ2-1; clone_size: .; v_call: TRBV11-2; d_call: .; cdr3_aa: CASSQVDEQFF; cdr3_nt: TGTGCCAGCAGCCAGGTCGATGAGCAGTTCTTC
j_call: TRBJ2-7; clone_size: .; v_call: TRBV19; d_call: TRBD2; cdr3_aa: CASSFNSGGEQYF; cdr3_nt: TGTGCCAGTAGTTTTAATTCCGGGGGGGAGCAGTACTTC
j_call: TRBJ2-1; clone_size: .; v_call: TRBV7-9; d_call: .; cdr3_aa: CASSLAGGAYNEQFF; cdr3_nt: TGTGCCAGCAGCTTAGCGGGGGGTGCCTACAATGAGCAGTTCTTC
j_call: TRBJ2-1; clone_size: .; v_call: TRBV7-9; d_call: TRBD2; cdr3_aa: CASSPPTSGYYNEQFF; cdr3_nt: TGTGCCAGCAGCCCCCCGACTAGCGGATACTACAATGAGCAGTTCTTC
j_call: TRBJ2-7; clone_size: .; v_call: TRBV29-1; d_call: .; cdr3_aa: CSVEASNSYEQYF; cdr3_nt: TGCAGCGTTGAAGCAAGTAACAGTTACGAGCAGTACTTC
j_call: TRBJ2-7; clone_size: .; v_call: TRBV2; d_call: .; cdr3_aa: CASRGSKYLDEQYF; cdr3_nt: TGTGCCAGCAGGGGGAGCAAGTATCTAGACGAGCAGTACTTC
j_call: TRBJ2-5; clone_size: .; v_call: TRBV29-1; d_call: TRBD2; cdr3_aa: CSVLGRERLETQYF; cdr3_nt: TGCAGCGTTCTGGGGCGGGAGAGGCTCGAAACCCAGTACTTC
j_call: TRBJ2-1; clone_size: .; v_call: TRBV6-6; d_call: .; cdr3_aa: CASSYTPEGRDNEQFF; cdr3_nt: TGTGCCAGCAGTTACACCCCCGAGGGACGGGACAATGAGCAGTTCTTC
j_call: TRBJ2-7; clone_size: .; v_call: TRBV11-2; d_call: TRBD1; cdr3_aa: CASSFGTGSYEQYF; cdr3_nt: TGTGCCAGCAGCTTCGGGACAGGGAGCTACGAGCAGTACTTC
j_call: TRBJ2-1; clone_size: .; v_call: TRBV6-1; d_call: .; cdr3_aa: CASSEDWGGHNEQFF; cdr3_nt: TGTGCCAGCAGTGAAGACTGGGGTGGCCACAATGAGCAGTTCTTC
j_call: TRBJ2-1; clone_size: .; v_call: TRBV19; d_call: TRBD2; cdr3_aa: CASSSGLAAYNEQFF; cdr3_nt: TGTGCCAGTAGTTCGGGACTAGCGGCCTACAATGAGCAGTTCTTC
j_call: TRBJ1-5; clone_size: .; v_call: TRBV6-5; d_call: TRBD1; cdr3_aa: CASSYRTGIQPQHF; cdr3_nt: TGTGCCAGCAGTTACAGGACAGGGATACAGCCCCAGCATTTT
j_call: TRBJ2-5; clone_size: .; v_call: TRBV7-9; d_call: TRBD1; cdr3_aa: CASSFRDRGLETQYF; cdr3_nt: TGTGCCAGCAGCTTCCGGGACAGGGGGCTAGAGACCCAGTACTTC
j_call: TRBJ1-2; clone_size: .; v_call: TRBV27; d_call: .; cdr3_aa: CASSLTAWRGYTF; cdr3_nt: TGTGCCAGCAGTTTAACGGCCTGGCGGGGCTACACCTTC
j_call: TRBJ2-1; clone_size: .; v_call: TRBV7-9; d_call: TRBD2; cdr3_aa: CASSLGLAGGREQFF; cdr3_nt: TGTGCCAGCAGCCTCGGACTAGCGGGAGGACGTGAGCAGTTCTTC
j_call: TRBJ2-1; clone_size: .; v_call: TRBV6-6; d_call: .; cdr3_aa: CASSYDPPSSYNEQFF; cdr3_nt: TGTGCCAGCAGTTACGACCCCCCCAGCTCCTACAATGAGCAGTTCTTC
j_call: TRBJ2-7; clone_size: once; v_call: TRBV7-3; d_call: TRBD1; cdr3_aa: CASSLTGTGAEQYF; cdr3_nt: TGTGCCAGCAGCTTAACAGGGACAGGGGCCGAGCAGTACTTC
j_call: TRBJ2-7; clone_size: .; v_call: TRBV7-8; d_call: .; cdr3_aa: CASSLAGAGVAYEQYF; cdr3_nt: TGTGCCAGCAGCTTAGCAGGGGCAGGGGTCGCCTACGAGCAGTACTTC
j_call: TRBJ2-2; clone_size: .; v_call: TRBV19; d_call: TRBD1; cdr3_aa: CASSIGTGEAGELFF; cdr3_nt: TGTGCCAGTAGTATAGGGACAGGGGAAGCCGGGGAGCTGTTTTTT
j_call: TRBJ2-7; clone_size: .; v_call: TRBV7-9; d_call: .; cdr3_aa: CASSFVGTYEQYF; cdr3_nt: TGTGCCAGCAGCTTTGTAGGAACCTACGAGCAGTACTTC
j_call: TRBJ2-3; clone_size: few; v_call: TRBV6-4; d_call: .; cdr3_aa: CASREAGGATDTQYF; cdr3_nt: TGTGCCAGCAGGGAAGCAGGGGGGGCCACAGATACGCAGTATTTT
j_call: TRBJ1-2; clone_size: .; v_call: TRBV4-3; d_call: .; cdr3_aa: CASSQDGPGVQGYYNYGYTF; cdr3_nt: TGCGCCAGCAGCCAAGATGGCCCGGGAGTTCAAGGGTACTATAACTATGGCTACACCTTC
j_call: TRBJ2-7; clone_size: .; v_call: TRBV6-6; d_call: TRBD2; cdr3_aa: CASSFRLAGGMYEQYF; cdr3_nt: TGTGCCAGCAGTTTCAGACTAGCGGGAGGTATGTACGAGCAGTACTTC
j_call: TRBJ2-5; clone_size: .; v_call: TRBV9; d_call: .; cdr3_aa: CASSVAGLQETQYF; cdr3_nt: TGTGCCAGCAGCGTTGCGGGACTCCAAGAGACCCAGTACTTC
j_call: TRBJ2-7; clone_size: .; v_call: TRBV5-4; d_call: TRBD2; cdr3_aa: CASSFLAGETYEQYF; cdr3_nt: TGTGCCAGCAGCTTCTTAGCGGGAGAGACCTACGAGCAGTACTTC
j_call: TRBJ2-7; clone_size: .; v_call: TRBV11-2; d_call: .; cdr3_aa: CASSFGMAGAGYEQYF; cdr3_nt: TGTGCCAGCAGCTTTGGTATGGCAGGGGCGGGGTACGAGCAGTACTTC
j_call: TRBJ2-1; clone_size: .; v_call: TRBV7-3; d_call: .; cdr3_aa: CASSLDGGYNEQFF; cdr3_nt: TGTGCCAGCAGCTTAGATGGCGGGTACAATGAGCAGTTCTTC
j_call: TRBJ2-2; clone_size: .; v_call: TRBV7-9; d_call: .; cdr3_aa: CASSLSWSGGDTGELFF; cdr3_nt: TGTGCCAGCAGCTTGAGTTGGTCTGGAGGGGACACCGGGGAGCTGTTTTTT
j_call: TRBJ2-3; clone_size: .; v_call: TRBV6-5; d_call: .; cdr3_aa: CASRTGTLTDTQYF; cdr3_nt: TGTGCCAGCAGGACCGGGACTCTCACAGATACGCAGTATTTT
j_call: TRBJ2-2; clone_size: .; v_call: TRBV10-3; d_call: TRBD1; cdr3_aa: CAAEDRDTGELFF; cdr3_nt: TGTGCCGCAGAGGACAGGGACACCGGGGAGCTGTTTTTT
j_call: TRBJ2-1; clone_size: .; v_call: TRBV2; d_call: TRBD2; cdr3_aa: CASSEDGTSIYNEQFF; cdr3_nt: TGTGCCAGCAGTGAAGACGGGACTAGCATTTACAATGAGCAGTTCTTC
j_call: TRBJ1-1; clone_size: .; v_call: TRBV9; d_call: .; cdr3_aa: CASSHEDGRPRSWEEHTEAFF; cdr3_nt: TGTGCCAGCAGCCACGAAGACGGACGTCCTCGTTCATGGGAAGAACACACTGAAGCTTTCTTT
j_call: TRBJ2-1; clone_size: .; v_call: TRBV2; d_call: TRBD2; cdr3_aa: CASSGGLAGEPEQFF; cdr3_nt: TGTGCCAGCAGCGGAGGGCTAGCGGGAGAGCCTGAGCAGTTCTTC
j_call: TRBJ1-2; clone_size: .; v_call: TRBV7-9; d_call: TRBD1; cdr3_aa: CASSPSPTGDYGYTF; cdr3_nt: TGTGCCAGCAGCCCCAGTCCGACAGGGGACTATGGCTACACCTTC
j_call: TRBJ1-1; clone_size: .; v_call: TRBV5-1; d_call: TRBD1; cdr3_aa: CASSGDRGAEAFF; cdr3_nt: TGCGCCAGCAGCGGAGACAGGGGGGCTGAAGCTTTCTTT
j_call: TRBJ2-7; clone_size: .; v_call: TRBV10-3; d_call: .; cdr3_aa: CAISESRGPTPYEQYF; cdr3_nt: TGTGCCATCAGTGAGTCGCGGGGCCCAACACCCTACGAGCAGTACTTC
j_call: TRBJ2-3; clone_size: once; v_call: TRBV11-3; d_call: TRBD2; cdr3_aa: CASSPRTSGGADTQYF; cdr3_nt: TGTGCCAGCAGTCCTAGGACTAGCGGAGGGGCGGATACGCAGTATTTT
j_call: TRBJ1-1; clone_size: .; v_call: TRBV30; d_call: .; cdr3_aa: CAWAVFPGTEAFF; cdr3_nt: TGTGCCTGGGCGGTGTTTCCTGGCACTGAAGCTTTCTTT
j_call: TRBJ1-1; clone_size: once; v_call: TRBV20-1; d_call: .; cdr3_aa: CSAWAGEAFF; cdr3_nt: TGCAGTGCGTGGGCCGGTGAAGCTTTCTTT
j_call: TRBJ2-5; clone_size: .; v_call: TRBV4-1; d_call: .; cdr3_aa: CASSHPDLQPPGTQYF; cdr3_nt: TGCGCCAGCAGCCACCCGGACTTACAACCTCCAGGGACCCAGTACTTC
j_call: TRBJ2-3; clone_size: .; v_call: TRBV27; d_call: TRBD1; cdr3_aa: CVSLSGQGSDTQYF; cdr3_nt: TGTGTTTCGCTGTCCGGACAGGGTTCAGATACGCAGTATTTT
j_call: TRBJ2-7; clone_size: .; v_call: TRBV2; d_call: .; cdr3_aa: CASRDGYEQYF; cdr3_nt: TGTGCCAGCAGGGACGGGTACGAGCAGTACTTC
j_call: TRBJ2-1; clone_size: .; v_call: TRBV7-9; d_call: .; cdr3_aa: CASSLAQNSGRGNEQFF; cdr3_nt: TGTGCCAGCAGCTTAGCCCAAAACTCAGGGCGCGGCAATGAGCAGTTCTTC